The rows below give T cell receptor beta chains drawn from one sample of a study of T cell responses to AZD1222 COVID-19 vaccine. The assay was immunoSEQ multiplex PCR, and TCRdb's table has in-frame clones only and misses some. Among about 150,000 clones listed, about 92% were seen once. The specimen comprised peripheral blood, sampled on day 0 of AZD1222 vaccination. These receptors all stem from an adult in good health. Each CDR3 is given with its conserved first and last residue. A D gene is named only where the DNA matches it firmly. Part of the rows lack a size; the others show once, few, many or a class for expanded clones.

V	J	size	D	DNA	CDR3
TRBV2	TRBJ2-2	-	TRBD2	TGTGCCAGCAGTTCTAGCGGGTGGGGATCCGGGGAGCTGTTTTTT	CASSSSGWGSGELFF
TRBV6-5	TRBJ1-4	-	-	TGTGCCAGCAGTCGACCCGGGACCTCTAATGAAAAACTGTTTTTT	CASSRPGTSNEKLFF
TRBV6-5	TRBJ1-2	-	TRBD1	TGTGCCACCAGGTTTTTGGTAGACAGGGACGGTGGCTACACCTTC	CATRFLVDRDGGYTF
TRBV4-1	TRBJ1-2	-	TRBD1	TGCGCCAGCAGCCAAGGACGGGCCAGGGGGAACTATGGCTACACCTTC	CASSQGRARGNYGYTF
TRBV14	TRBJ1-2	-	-	TGTGCCAGCAGCCAAGGACAGGACTATGGCTACACCTTC	CASSQGQDYGYTF
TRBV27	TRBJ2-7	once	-	TGTGCCAGCAGCCCTCAACAGTCCTACGAGCAGTACTTC	CASSPQQSYEQYF
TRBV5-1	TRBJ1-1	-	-	TGCGCCAGCAGCTACGGAGGGGGGGCCGAGGGGACTGAAGCTTTCTTT	CASSYGGGAEGTEAFF
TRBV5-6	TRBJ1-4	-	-	TGTGCCAGCAGCTACGGTGGGGAAAAACTGTTTTTT	CASSYGGEKLFF
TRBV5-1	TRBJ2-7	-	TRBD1	TGCGCCAGCAGCGGGACAGGGAACTCCTACGAGCAGTACTTC	CASSGTGNSYEQYF
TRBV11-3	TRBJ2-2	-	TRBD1	TGTGCCAGCAGCACCGCAGGGGGCTTCACCGGGGAGCTGTTTTTT	CASSTAGGFTGELFF
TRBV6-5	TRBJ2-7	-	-	TGTGCCAGCAGCTTCTCCGGGACCACCACCTACGAGCAGTACTTC	CASSFSGTTTYEQYF
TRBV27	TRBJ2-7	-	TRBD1	TGTGCCAGCAGTTCTCACAGGGGACCAACCTACGAGCAGTACTTC	CASSSHRGPTYEQYF
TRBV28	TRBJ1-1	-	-	TGTGCCAGCGAAAGTCAAGGGAAAGAAGCTTTCTTT	CASESQGKEAFF